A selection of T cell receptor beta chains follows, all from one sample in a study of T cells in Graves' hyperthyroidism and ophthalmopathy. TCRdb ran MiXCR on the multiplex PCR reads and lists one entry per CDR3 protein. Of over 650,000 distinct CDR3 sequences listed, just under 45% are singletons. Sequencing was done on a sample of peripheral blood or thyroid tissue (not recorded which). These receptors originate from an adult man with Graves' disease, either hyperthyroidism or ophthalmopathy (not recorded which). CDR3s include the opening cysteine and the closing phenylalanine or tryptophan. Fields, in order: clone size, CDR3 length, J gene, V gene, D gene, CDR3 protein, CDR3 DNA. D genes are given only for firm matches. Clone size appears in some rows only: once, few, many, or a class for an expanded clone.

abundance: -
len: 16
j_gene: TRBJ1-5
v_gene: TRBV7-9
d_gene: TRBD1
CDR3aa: CASSPGTDYSNQPQHF
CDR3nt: TGTGCCAGCAGCCCCGGGACAGATTATAGCAATCAGCCCCAGCATTTT

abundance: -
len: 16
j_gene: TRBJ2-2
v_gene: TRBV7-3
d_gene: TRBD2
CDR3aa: CATPGTSGKDTGELFF
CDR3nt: TGTGCCACCCCCGGGACTAGCGGGAAGGACACCGGGGAGCTGTTTTTT

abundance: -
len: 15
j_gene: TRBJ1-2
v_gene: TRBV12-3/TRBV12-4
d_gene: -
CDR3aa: CASSLGPTAGYGYTF
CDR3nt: TGTGCCAGCAGTCTAGGACCGACGGCGGGCTATGGCTACACCTTC

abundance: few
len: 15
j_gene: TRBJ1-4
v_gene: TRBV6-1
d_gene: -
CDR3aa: CASSEIWGTNEKLFF
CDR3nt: TGTGCCAGCAGTGAAATCTGGGGTACTAATGAAAAACTGTTTTTT

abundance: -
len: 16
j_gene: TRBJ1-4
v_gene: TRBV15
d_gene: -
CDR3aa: CATSSRDVGQNEKLFF
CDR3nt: TGTGCCACCAGCTCCAGGGACGTTGGACAGAATGAAAAACTGTTTTTT

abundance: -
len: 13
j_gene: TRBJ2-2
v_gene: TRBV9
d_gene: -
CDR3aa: CASSQATDGELFF
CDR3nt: TGTGCCAGCAGCCAAGCGACTGACGGGGAGCTGTTTTTT

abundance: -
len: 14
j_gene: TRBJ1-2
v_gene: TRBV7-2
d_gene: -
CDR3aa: CARGRRGRDYGYTF
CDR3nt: TGTGCTAGAGGCCGGCGGGGGCGAGACTATGGCTACACCTTC

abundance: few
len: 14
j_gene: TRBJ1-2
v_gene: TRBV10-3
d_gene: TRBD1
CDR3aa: CASSYLDRGTGYTF
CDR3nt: TGTGCCAGCAGTTACTTAGACAGGGGCACTGGCTACACCTTC

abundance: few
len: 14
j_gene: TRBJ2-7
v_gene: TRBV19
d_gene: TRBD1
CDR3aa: CASRGQGSSYEQYF
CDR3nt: TGTGCCAGTAGAGGACAGGGAAGCTCCTACGAGCAGTACTTC

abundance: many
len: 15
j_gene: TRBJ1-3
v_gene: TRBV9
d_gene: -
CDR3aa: CASSPRDSSGNTIYF
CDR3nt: TGTGCCAGCAGCCCTAGGGATTCGTCTGGAAACACCATATATTTT

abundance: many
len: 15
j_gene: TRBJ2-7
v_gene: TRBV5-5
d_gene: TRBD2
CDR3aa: CASSSGLAGGFEQYF
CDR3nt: TGTGCCAGCAGCTCCGGACTAGCGGGAGGGTTCGAGCAGTACTTC

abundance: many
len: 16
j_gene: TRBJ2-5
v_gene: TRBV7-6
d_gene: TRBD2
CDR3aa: CASSLGSSGGQETQYF
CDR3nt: TGTGCCAGCAGCTTAGGGAGTAGCGGGGGGCAAGAGACCCAGTACTTC

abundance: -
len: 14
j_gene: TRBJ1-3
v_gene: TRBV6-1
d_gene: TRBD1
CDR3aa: CASRRGQGWNTIYF
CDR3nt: TGTGCCAGCCGACGAGGACAGGGGTGGAACACCATATATTTT

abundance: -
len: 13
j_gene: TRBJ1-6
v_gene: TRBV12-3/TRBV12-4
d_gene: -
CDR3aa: CASTQRSGSPLHF
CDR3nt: TGTGCCAGCACCCAGAGGTCTGGGTCACCCCTCCACTTT

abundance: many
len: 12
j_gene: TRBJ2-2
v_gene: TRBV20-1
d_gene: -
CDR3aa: CSAAMNTGELFF
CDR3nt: TGCAGTGCCGCCATGAACACCGGGGAGCTGTTTTTT

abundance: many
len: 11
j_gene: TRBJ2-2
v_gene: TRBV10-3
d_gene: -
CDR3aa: CAISFTGELFF
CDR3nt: TGTGCCATCAGTTTTACCGGGGAGCTGTTTTTT

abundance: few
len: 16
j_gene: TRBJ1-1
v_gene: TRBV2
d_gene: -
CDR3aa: CASSERPGTSNTEAFF
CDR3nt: TGTGCCAGCAGTGAGAGGCCCGGGACATCGAACACTGAAGCTTTCTTT

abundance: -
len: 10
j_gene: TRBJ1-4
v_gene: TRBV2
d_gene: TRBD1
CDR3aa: CASSAGTDFF
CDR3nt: TGTGCCAGCTCTGCAGGGACAGACTTTTTT

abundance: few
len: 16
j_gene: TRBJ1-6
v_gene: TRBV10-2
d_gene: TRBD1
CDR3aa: CASTAIWTGGNSPLHF
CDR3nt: TGCGCCAGCACTGCCATCTGGACAGGGGGGAATTCACCCCTCCACTTT

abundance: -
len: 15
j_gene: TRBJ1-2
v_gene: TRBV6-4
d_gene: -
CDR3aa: CASSDLKAGIYGYTF
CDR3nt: TGTGCCAGCAGTGATCTCAAGGCGGGGATCTATGGCTACACCTTC

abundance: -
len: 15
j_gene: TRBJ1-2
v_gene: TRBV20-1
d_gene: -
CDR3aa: CSARGGAEEDYGYTF
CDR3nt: TGCAGTGCTAGAGGGGGGGCTGAAGAGGACTATGGCTACACCTTC

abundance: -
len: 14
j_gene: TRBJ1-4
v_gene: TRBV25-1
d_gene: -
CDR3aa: CASTRGQGNEKLFF
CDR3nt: TGTGCCAGCACCCGTGGGCAGGGTAATGAAAAACTGTTTTTT

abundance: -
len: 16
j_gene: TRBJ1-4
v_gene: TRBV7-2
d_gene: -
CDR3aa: CASSQDWSSTNEKLFF
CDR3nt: TGTGCCAGCAGCCAAGATTGGTCATCAACTAATGAAAAACTGTTTTTT

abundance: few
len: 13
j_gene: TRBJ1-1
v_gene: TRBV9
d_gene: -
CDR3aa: CASSQVEDSEAFF
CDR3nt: TGTGCCAGCAGCCAAGTTGAGGACAGCGAAGCTTTCTTT

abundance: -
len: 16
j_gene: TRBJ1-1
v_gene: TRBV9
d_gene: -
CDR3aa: CASSAGGGGIGTEAFF
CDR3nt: TGTGCCAGCAGCGCCGGGGGCGGGGGGATTGGCACTGAAGCTTTCTTT

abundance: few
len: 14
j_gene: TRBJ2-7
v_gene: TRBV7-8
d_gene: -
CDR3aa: CASSLELAAYEQYF
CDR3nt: TGTGCCAGCAGCTTAGAACTAGCCGCCTACGAGCAGTACTTC

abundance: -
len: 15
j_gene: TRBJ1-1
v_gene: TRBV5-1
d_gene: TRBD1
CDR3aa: CASREDRGLNTEAFF
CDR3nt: TGCGCCAGCAGAGAGGACAGGGGGCTTAACACTGAAGCTTTCTTT

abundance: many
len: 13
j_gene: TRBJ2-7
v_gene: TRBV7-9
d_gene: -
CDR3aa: CASSRGESYEQYF
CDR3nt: TGTGCCAGCAGCCGCGGGGAATCCTACGAGCAGTACTTC

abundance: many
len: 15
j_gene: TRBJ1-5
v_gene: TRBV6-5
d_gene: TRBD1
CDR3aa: CASSPPGQRNQPQHF
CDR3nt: TGTGCCAGCAGCCCACCGGGACAGCGTAATCAGCCCCAGCATTTT

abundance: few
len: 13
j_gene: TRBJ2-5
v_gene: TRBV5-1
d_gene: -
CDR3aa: CASSALVSETQYF
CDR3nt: TGCGCCAGCAGCGCACTAGTATCGGAGACCCAGTACTTC

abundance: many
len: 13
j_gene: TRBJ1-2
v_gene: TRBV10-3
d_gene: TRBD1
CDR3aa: CAISVDRGEGYTF
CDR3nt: TGTGCCATCAGCGTTGACAGGGGAGAAGGCTACACCTTC

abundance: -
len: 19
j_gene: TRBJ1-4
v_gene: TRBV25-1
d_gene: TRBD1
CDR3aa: CASSEPGTGRWRANEKLFF
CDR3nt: TGTGCCAGCAGTGAACCCGGGACAGGGAGGTGGAGAGCTAATGAAAAACTGTTTTTT

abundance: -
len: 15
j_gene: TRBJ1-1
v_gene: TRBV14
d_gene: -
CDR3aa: CASSQVEGGNTEAFF
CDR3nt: TGTGCCAGCAGCCAAGTCGAAGGGGGGAACACTGAAGCTTTCTTT

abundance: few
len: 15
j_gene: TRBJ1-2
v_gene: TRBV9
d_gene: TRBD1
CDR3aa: CASSAAGGNNYGYTF
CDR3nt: TGTGCCAGCAGCGCGGCAGGGGGAAATAACTATGGCTACACCTTC

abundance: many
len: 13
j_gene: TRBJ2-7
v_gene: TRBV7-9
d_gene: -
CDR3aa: CASSHPGAHEQYF
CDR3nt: TGTGCCAGCAGCCATCCAGGGGCCCACGAGCAGTACTTC

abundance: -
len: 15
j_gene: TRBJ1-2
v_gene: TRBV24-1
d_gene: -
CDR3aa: CATSDSPGGASHYTF
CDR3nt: TGTGCCACCAGTGATAGTCCGGGGGGCGCGAGTCACTACACCTTC

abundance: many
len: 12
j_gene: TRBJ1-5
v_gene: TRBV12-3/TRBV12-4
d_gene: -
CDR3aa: CASSSPIVPQHF
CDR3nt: TGTGCCAGCAGTTCCCCCATTGTGCCCCAGCATTTT

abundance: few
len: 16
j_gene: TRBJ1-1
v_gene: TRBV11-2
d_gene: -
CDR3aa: CASSLDFPTENTEAFF
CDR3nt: TGTGCCAGCAGCTTAGATTTCCCAACTGAGAACACTGAAGCTTTCTTT

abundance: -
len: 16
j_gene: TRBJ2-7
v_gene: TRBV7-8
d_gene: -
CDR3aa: CASSPRRGTPPYEQYF
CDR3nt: TGTGCCAGCAGCCCAAGACGCGGGACACCTCCCTACGAGCAGTACTTC

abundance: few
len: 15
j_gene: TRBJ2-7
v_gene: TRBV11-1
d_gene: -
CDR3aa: CASSPYPGFSYEQYF
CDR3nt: TGTGCCAGCAGTCCATACCCAGGGTTCTCCTACGAGCAGTACTTC

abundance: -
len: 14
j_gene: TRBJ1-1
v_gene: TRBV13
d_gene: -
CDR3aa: CASSATLREAEAFF
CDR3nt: TGTGCCAGCAGCGCGACCCTGCGTGAGGCTGAAGCTTTCTTT

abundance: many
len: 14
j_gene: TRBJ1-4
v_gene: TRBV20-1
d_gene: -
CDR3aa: CSASRDATNEKLFF
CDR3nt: TGCAGTGCTAGCCGTGATGCAACTAATGAAAAACTGTTTTTT

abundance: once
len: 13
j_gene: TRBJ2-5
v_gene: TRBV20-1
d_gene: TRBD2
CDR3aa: CSASREARETQYF
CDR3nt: TGCAGTGCTAGCCGGGAGGCCAGGGAGACCCAGTACTTC

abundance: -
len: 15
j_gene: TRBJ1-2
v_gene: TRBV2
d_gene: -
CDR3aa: CASSPDTFRWDGYTF
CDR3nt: TGTGCCAGCAGTCCCGACACCTTCCGCTGGGATGGCTACACCTTC

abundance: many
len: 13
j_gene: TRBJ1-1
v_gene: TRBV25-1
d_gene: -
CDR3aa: CASRAGMGTEAFF
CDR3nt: TGTGCCAGCAGGGCAGGGATGGGCACTGAAGCTTTCTTT

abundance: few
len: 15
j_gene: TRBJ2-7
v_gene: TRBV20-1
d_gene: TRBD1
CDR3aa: CSADRRQGSAYEQYF
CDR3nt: TGCAGTGCAGACCGAAGACAGGGGTCGGCCTACGAGCAGTACTTC

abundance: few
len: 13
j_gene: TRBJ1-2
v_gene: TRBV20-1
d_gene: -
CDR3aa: CSARDFPTDGYTF
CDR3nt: TGCAGTGCTAGAGATTTCCCGACCGATGGCTACACCTTC

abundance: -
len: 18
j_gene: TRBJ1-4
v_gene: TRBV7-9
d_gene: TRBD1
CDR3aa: CASSTRIGQVATNEKLFF
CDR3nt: TGTGCCAGCAGCACACGAATAGGACAGGTTGCAACTAATGAAAAACTGTTTTTT

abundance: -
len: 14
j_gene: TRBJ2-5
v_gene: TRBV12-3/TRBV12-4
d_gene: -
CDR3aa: CASSRWTDQETQYF
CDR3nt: TGTGCCAGCAGTCGGTGGACAGATCAAGAGACCCAGTACTTC

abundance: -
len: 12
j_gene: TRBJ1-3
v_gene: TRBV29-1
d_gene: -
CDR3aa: CSLNSDYLTTYF
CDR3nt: TGCAGCTTAAATTCGGACTACCTCACCACATATTTT

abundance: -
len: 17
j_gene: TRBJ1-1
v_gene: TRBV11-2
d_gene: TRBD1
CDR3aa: CASSLVDPGQGLGGAFF
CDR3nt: TGTGCCAGCAGCTTGGTCGATCCGGGACAGGGTCTCGGTGGAGCTTTCTTT